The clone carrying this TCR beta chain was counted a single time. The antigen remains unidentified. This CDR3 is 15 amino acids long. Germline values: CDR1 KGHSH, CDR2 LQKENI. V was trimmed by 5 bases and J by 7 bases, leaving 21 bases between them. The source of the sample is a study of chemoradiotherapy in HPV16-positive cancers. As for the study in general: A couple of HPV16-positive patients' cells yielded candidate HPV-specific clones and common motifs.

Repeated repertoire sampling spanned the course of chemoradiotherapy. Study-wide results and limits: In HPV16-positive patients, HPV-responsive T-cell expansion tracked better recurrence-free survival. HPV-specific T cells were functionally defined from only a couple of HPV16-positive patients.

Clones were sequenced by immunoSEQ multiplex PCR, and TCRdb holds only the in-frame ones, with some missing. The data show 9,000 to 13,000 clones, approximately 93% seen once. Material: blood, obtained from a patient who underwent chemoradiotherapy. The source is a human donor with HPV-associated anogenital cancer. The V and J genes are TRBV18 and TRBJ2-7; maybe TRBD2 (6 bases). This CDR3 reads CASSTRRDPTFEQYF. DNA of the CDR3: TGTGCCAGCTCAACGAGGAGGGATCCTACGTTTGAGCAGTACTTC.